Below, 12 T cell receptor beta chains from the same sample are listed, as sequenced in a study of cytomegalovirus exposure and HLA in healthy donors (dated 2017 in TCRdb). The protocol used for the library was the immunoSEQ multiplex PCR assay. For the multiplex PCR, a mixture combining 60 forward primers for TCR Vbeta segments and 13 reverse primers for TCR Jbeta segments was used. Held by TCRdb, this immuneACCESS table contains in-frame sequences only and omits some clones. Under half of the omission traces to an unresolved V gene where checked; the cause of the rest is unknown. The sample yields roughly 200,000 clones; 70% to 75% were counted once. The ten largest clones represent about 3% of the sample. The sample was PBMCs. The receptors originated from a male donor in good health and CMV-seronegative.

About this clone: At the DNA level, this CDR3 is encoded by other sequences in the same sample as well. The chain couples TRBV6-1 to TRBJ1-1, with 7 bases identical to TRBD1. The germline gives CDR1 MNHNS, CDR2 SASEGT. CDR3 length: 15 amino acids. The V gene end was trimmed by 7 bases and the J gene end by 1 base; junction bases not matched to a gene: 9. For the CDR3, the DNA is TGTGCCAGCAAAAAAGGAGGGGGCGGGAACACTGAAGCTTTCTTT. It specifies CASKKGGGGNTEAFF.

V usage is TRBV30 and J usage is TRBJ2-3; 9 bases match TRBD2. V lost 4 bases and J lost 0; bases outside the gene matches: 8. Germline V CDR1 and CDR2: GTSNPN, SVGIG (reference sequence). The CDR3 length is 16 residues. The DNA for the CDR3 is TGTGCCTGGACCAGGAGGGCGGGAGGGAGCACAGATACGCAGTATTTT. Protein: CAWTRRAGGSTDTQYF. Looking up the rest from reference TRBV30 and TRBJ2-3 gives the full variable domain: SQTIHQWPATLVQPVGSPLSLECTVEGTSNPNLYWYRQAAGRGLQLLFYSVGIGQISSEVPQNLSASRPQDRQFILSSKKLLLSDSGFYLCAWTRRAGGSTDTQYFGPGTRLTVL.

The chain uses TRBV7-6 and TRBJ2-1; 7 bases are a match to TRBD1. V shed 5 bases, J shed 6 bases, and the junction held 7 bases outside the gene matches. There are 14 residues in the CDR3. Germline V gene lookup returns CDR1 SGHVS and CDR2 FNYEAQ. For the CDR3, the DNA is TGTGCCAGCAGCCTTTGGGACAGAGTCAATGAGCAGTTCTTC. It codes for CASSLWDRVNEQFF. The full variable domain, rest sourced from reference TRBV7-6 and TRBJ2-1, is GAGVSQSPRYKVTKRGQDVALRCDPISGHVSLYWYRQALGQGPEFLTYFNYEAQQDKSGLPNDRFSAERPEGSISTLTIQRTEQRDSAMYRCASSLWDRVNEQFFGPGTRLTVL.

The rearrangement joins TRBV28 to TRBJ1-6, with TRBD1 matching 7 bases. The ends lost 4 bases at V and 13 bases at J; junction bases unmatched: 13. Germline lookup yields CDR1 MDHEN and CDR2 SYDVKM. The CDR3 loop spans 15 amino acids. The CDR3 protein is CASSSPLTGVSPLHF. CDR3 bases: TGTGCCAGCAGTTCCCCCCTAACAGGGGTTTCGCCCCTCCACTTT. The entire variable domain, with the rest obtained from reference TRBV28 and TRBJ1-6, is as follows: DVKVTQSSRYLVKRTGEKVFLECVQDMDHENMFWYRQDPGLGLRLIYFSYDVKMKEKGDIPEGYSVSREKKERFSLILESASTNQTSMYLCASSSPLTGVSPLHFGNGTRLTVT.

The V gene is TRBV6-5, the J gene TRBJ1-3, with D unresolved. Germline CDR1 reads MNHEY; CDR2 reads SVGAGI. The CDR3 has 13 amino acids. V was cut by 5 bases and J by 7 bases, with 12 bases left in between. Here the CDR3 reads CASSAEGINTIYF. CDR3 sequence (DNA): TGTGCCAGCAGTGCAGAGGGCATCAACACCATATATTTT.

This rearrangement joins TRBV13 to TRBJ1-5, with 9 bases matching TRBD1. Germline assignment: CDR1 PRHDT and CDR2 FYEKMQ (reference sequence). After removal of 2 bases from V and 4 bases from J, the junction contained 3 bases not matched to a gene. The length of the CDR3 is 15 residues. DNA for the CDR3: TGTGCCAGCAGCTTAACCGGGACAGGGAATCAGCCCCAGCATTTT. Translating gives CASSLTGTGNQPQHF.

The chain combines TRBV11-3 with TRBJ2-1; D is perhaps TRBD2 (6 bases). Germline V gene data show CDR1 as SGHNT and CDR2 as YENEEA. V lost 5 bases and J 1 base, leaving 9 bases between the germline ends. This CDR3 has 14 residues. The CDR3 loop is CASSPRGSYNEQFF. The CDR3 DNA reads TGTGCCAGCAGCCCGCGGGGATCCTACAATGAGCAGTTCTTC.

This clone has a handful of counts. V gene TRBV30 combines with J gene TRBJ2-7, with D tentatively TRBD2 (5 bases). Germline-derived CDR1 and CDR2 are GTSNPN and SVGIG (reference sequence). The germline V and J ends were trimmed by 3 bases and 0 bases, with 12 bases remaining between them. CDR3 length equals 14 residues. CDR3 in DNA: TGTGCCTGGAGGCCGCCGGGAAGCTCCTACGAGCAGTACTTC. The encoded protein is CAWRPPGSSYEQYF.

This clone was found once. The chain is built from TRBV9 and TRBJ1-5; unclear D gene. The CDR3 is 15 residues long. V was shortened by 0 bases and J by 4 bases, with 11 bases between the two germline ends. Germline-derived CDR1 and CDR2 are SGDLS and YYNGEE. This CDR3 is CASSVAGNDNQPQHF. The CDR3 DNA reads as TGTGCCAGCAGCGTAGCCGGGAATGATAATCAGCCCCAGCATTTT.

This chain links TRBV27 with TRBJ1-6; perhaps TRBD1 as D (6 bases). CDR3 length: 17 residues. V lost 0 bases and J 3 bases, leaving 12 bases between the germline ends. CDR1 and CDR2 from the germline V gene are MNHEY and SMNVEV (reference sequence). As DNA, the CDR3 is TGTGCCAGCAGTTTATCGGTTCGGGGACACTATAATTCACCCCTCCACTTT. Protein: CASSLSVRGHYNSPLHF.

This sequence joins TRBV29-1 and TRBJ2-1; D is undetermined. This CDR3 region has 11 residues. V was trimmed by 4 bases and J by 2 bases, leaving 3 bases between them. Germline-derived CDR1 and CDR2 are SQVTM and ANQGSEA. The CDR3 sequence is CSVAAYNEQFF. DNA of the CDR3: TGCAGCGTTGCTGCCTACAATGAGCAGTTCTTC.

The chain recombines TRBV9 with TRBJ1-1; TRBD1 agrees at 9 bases. Germline V CDR1 and CDR2: SGDLS, YYNGEE. The length of the CDR3 is 17 residues. V was pared by 3 bases and J by 2 bases, with 11 bases of the junction left unmatched. CDR3 in amino acids: CASSEKVTGGLNTEAFF. CDR3 in DNA: TGTGCCAGCAGCGAAAAAGTGACAGGGGGACTTAACACTGAAGCTTTCTTT.